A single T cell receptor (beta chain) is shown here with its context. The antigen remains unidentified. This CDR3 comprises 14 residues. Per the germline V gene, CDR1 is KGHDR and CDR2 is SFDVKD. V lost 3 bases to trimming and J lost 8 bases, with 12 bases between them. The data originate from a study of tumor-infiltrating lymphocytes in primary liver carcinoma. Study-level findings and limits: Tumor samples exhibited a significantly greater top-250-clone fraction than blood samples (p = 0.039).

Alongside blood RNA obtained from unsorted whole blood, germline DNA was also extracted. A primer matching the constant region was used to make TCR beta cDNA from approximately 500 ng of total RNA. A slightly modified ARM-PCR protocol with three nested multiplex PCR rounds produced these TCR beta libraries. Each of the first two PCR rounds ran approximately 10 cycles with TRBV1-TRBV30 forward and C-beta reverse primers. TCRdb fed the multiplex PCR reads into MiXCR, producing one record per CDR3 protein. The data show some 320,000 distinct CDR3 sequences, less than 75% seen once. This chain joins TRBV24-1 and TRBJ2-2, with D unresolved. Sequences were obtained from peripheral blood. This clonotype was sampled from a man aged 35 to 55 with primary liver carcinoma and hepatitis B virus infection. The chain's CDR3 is CATSDPIGPGELFF. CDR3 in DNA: TGTGCCACCAGTGATCCAATAGGACCGGGGGAGCTGTTTTTT.